These 3 T cell receptor beta chains came from one sample sequenced in a study of CD8 T cells in Susac syndrome. Reverse transcription of 0.5 to 1 ug RNA was performed with random hexamers. TCRdb re-analysed the immunoSEQ multiplex PCR reads in MiXCR, keeping a single row per CDR3 protein. Of about 300,000 distinct CDR3 sequences in the sample, roughly 85% were seen once. Sequencing was carried out using CD8+ T cells from PBMCs. These receptor sequences come from a human donor with multiple sclerosis.

This clonotype appeared a single time. The gene calls are TRBV27 and TRBJ2-7; D not resolved. The CDR3 loop spans 13 amino acids. Germline loops: CDR1 MNHEY, CDR2 SMNVEV (reference sequence). V was cut by 3 bases and J by 2 bases, with 8 bases left in between. The CDR3 loop reads CASSFRVTYEQYF. Written as DNA, the CDR3 is TGTGCCAGCAGTTTCAGAGTTACCTACGAGCAGTACTTC.

The rearrangement links TRBV9 to TRBJ2-7; 9 nucleotides line up with TRBD1. This CDR3 has 14 amino acids. The ends lost 0 bases at V and 5 bases at J; junction bases unmatched: 3. Per the germline V gene, CDR1 is SGDLS and CDR2 is YYNGEE. CDR3 sequence (DNA): TGTGCCAGCAGCGTAGAGGACAGGGGTCACGAGCAGTACTTC. This gives the protein CASSVEDRGHEQYF.

The chain uses TRBV19 and TRBJ2-2; D gene unclear. V was pared by 7 bases and J by 3 bases, with 15 bases between. Germline CDR1 LNHDA, CDR2 SQIVND (reference sequence). The CDR3 contains 15 residues. CDR3 in amino acids: CASMGFRFYTGELFF. CDR3 sequence (DNA): TGTGCCAGTATGGGGTTTCGATTCTACACCGGGGAGCTGTTTTTT.